The source of this TCR beta chain is a study of T cells in narcolepsy listed by TCRdb under 2018. For the wider study: Patients with narcolepsy type 1 or type 2 (NT1, NT2) and healthy control donors were enrolled in the study. Autoreactive T cells targeting hypocretin neuron self-antigens (hypocretin, TRIB2) were sought in narcolepsy patients, and TCR Vbeta sequencing was used to track clonotypes in blood and CSF. The research as a whole found: Plots comparing CSF and blood CD4+ T cell clonotypes from the same patient highlighted HCRT-specific and TRIB2-specific autoreactive clonotypes. Numbers of sequenced blood memory CD4+ clonotypes were comparable, averaging around 40,000 in patients and about 33,000 in controls. Autoreactive clonotypes were reported to be detected serially in the blood of the same patients and of different patients, but not in the blood of healthy controls. No sequences matching autoreactive T cell clones were present in some of the blood memory CD4+ repertoires from patients and controls.

Memory CD4+ T cells were sorted ex vivo from peripheral blood of narcolepsy patients and healthy controls for TCR Vbeta sequencing. On this clone: The antigen it binds to is not known. One base away there is no much larger clone; base qualities are not given.

Trimming costs V 5 bases and J 3 bases, and their ends lie 14 bases apart. The CDR3, cysteine through phenylalanine, is 14 amino acids long. Only the CDR3 DNA stays, 42 bases, in frame from base 1. CDR1 and CDR2 (LNHDA, SQIVND) derive from the germline V gene (reference sequence). The library was built by means of the immunoSEQ multiplex PCR assay. This is the immuneACCESS table as TCRdb keeps it, with only in-frame sequences that have V and J called. A part of the clones is gone; compared with another copy, unresolved V genes explain less than half, and the rest is unexplained. The sample records 20,000 to 30,000 clones, 60% to 75% of which are singletons. The leading ten clones occupy more than 10% of the sample.

The chain uses TRBV19 and TRBJ2-7; the D gene identity is not certain. The TCR was taken from a human donor in good health. Sequenced: memory (CD45RA-) CD4+ T cells from blood. The label giving this sample's cell subset or site can be read as: memory T cells sorted ex vivo from peripheral blood. This receptor carries the CDR3 CASSRFPTNYEQYF. The nucleotide sequence reads as follows: TGTGCCAGTAGTCGCTTCCCGACAAACTACGAGCAGTACTTC.